The text below deals with one TCR beta chain. This clone was seen more than once but under ten times. Its target antigen remains unknown. The input lacks base qualities; no much larger clone sits a single base away. The sample comes from a study of cytomegalovirus exposure and HLA in healthy donors (dated by TCRdb to 2015 to 2018). Some background on the complete study: According to an earlier analysis of around 600 of the donors, about 170 million T cells yielded 95 million to 140 million unique TCR beta sequences and more than 250 Gb of sequence data. An early release that covered around 590 HLA-typed donors contained about 300 gigabases of sequencing data and 75 million to 100 million unique TCR sequences. The genetic ancestry cluster associated with self-reported Caucasian donors included roughly 84% of the roughly 400 genotyped donors. The study aimed to test whether signatures of past pathogen exposure could be identified by cataloging public T cell receptors. The T cell repertoires of some 670 subjects were profiled by immunosequencing and related to cytomegalovirus serostatus. Besides the first cohort of approximately 670 subjects, a separate validation cohort made up of roughly 120 different subjects was used. The study combined high-throughput TCR immunosequencing, statistical association of individual TCRs with disease status, and machine learning to predict cytomegalovirus infection status. A later analysis re-analyzed previously published TCR beta repertoires from hundreds of donors and added high-resolution HLA genotyping to study TCR occurrence patterns. Rather than drawing on any new phenotypic data, the later analysis identified candidate immune exposures from TCR beta sequences and the way those sequences occurred across donors. In an earlier analysis of around 540 of the donors, high-throughput TCR beta sequencing was used to judge whether each TCR beta V gene segment behaved as functional or pseudogenic. Donor age, sex, ethnicity and CMV serostatus were collected together with the repertoire data. A later genetic analysis used genome-wide SNP genotypes for about three fifths of the 666 donors, treating that subset as a discovery cohort. All discovery cohort repertoires had been generated on a single sequencing platform. HLA typing included class I and class II loci at four-digit resolution. The number of typed donors differed by locus: roughly 620-630 for A, B, C, DRB1 and DQB1; 500 to 550 for DQA1; over 600 for DPA1; and around 450 for DPB1. About five DR-DQ haplotypes were treated as single units for association and clustering because of strong linkage in the cohort. Among a few hundred genotyped donors of the cohort, an average of approximately 230,000 unique TCR beta nucleotide sequences were sequenced per donor, around a sixth of them non-productive. The full study reports these points: For the cohort, immune exposure information was limited to CMV serostatus. In a later genetic analysis, fewer N-insertions in productive TCRs were reported among donors in an Asian-associated ancestry cluster than the roughly 670-donor mean. Because counts were too low, roughly 16 rarely observed V segments, including chromosome 9 orphons, were left out of the earlier analysis of about 500 of the donors. A later genetic analysis associated a missense DCLRE1C variant with V-gene and J-gene trimming of TCR beta chains, and an independent cohort replicated the association. The classifier was reported to diagnose cytomegalovirus status with high specificity and sensitivity in both the original cohort and the validation cohort. Broadly in line with IMGT annotations, most TCR beta V segments showed up in productive rearrangements about 87% or about 30% of the time in an earlier analysis of some 590 of the donors. Specific HLA alleles were associated with about 17,000 TCR beta sequences at a false discovery rate of 0.05 in a later analysis. In vitro tests confirmed that a few of the cytomegalovirus-associated TCR beta chains recognize cytomegalovirus antigens. Some IMGT-functional V segments, including TRBV6-2 and TRBV6-3, could not be distinguished by the 87-base-pair reads and were therefore excluded. When HLA alleles, especially DR and DQ, strongly co-occurred, attributing TCR associations to individual alleles was difficult. While some public TCRs were present in many individuals, most TCR sequences turned up only very rarely across donors. A further reported finding was that TCR beta sequences accurately predicted the HLA-A and HLA-B alleles for most subjects in the first cohort. It was suggested by the authors that the approach could potentially be generalized to other disease states and immunological phenotypes. In a later analysis, HLA-associated TCR beta chains showed more clonal expansion and lower generation probabilities than non-associated chains that were equally common. In the study, about 150 TCR beta chains were listed as associated with cytomegalovirus. In a later analysis, TCR association rates were found to vary across HLA loci, with the most associated TCRs seen for DRB1 alleles and the fewest for HLA-C alleles. A cluster of highly shared sequence variants was judged likely to be a technical artifact of the sequencing pipeline. Linkage disequilibrium might explain the correlated functional status among segregating V segments, but an unknown experimental factor could not be ruled out. According to a later analysis, parvovirus B19, influenza, CMV and Epstein-Barr virus appeared linked to several top co-occurrence clusters. In this cohort, only TCR beta chains were sequenced, and detectable features were limited by the absence of alpha or paired-chain data. Roughly uniform sequencing depth across donors was assumed in presence/absence analyses, although this assumption may not hold. A later analysis found that most CMV-associated TCR beta chains appeared HLA-restricted, with HLA associations seemingly driven largely by CMV exposure. Because some donors lacked HLA typing at each locus, the association tests relied only on the typed subset.

Preparation of the library involved the immunoSEQ multiplex PCR assay. For the multiplex PCR, a mixture combining 60 forward primers for TCR Vbeta segments and 13 reverse primers for TCR Jbeta segments was used. The CDR3 region of rearranged TCR beta genes was amplified from genomic DNA by a multiplex PCR assay. On the Illumina HiSeq System, the amplified TCR beta libraries were sequenced as 87-base-pair reads. The authors' analysis ran thus. In a later analysis, some 80 million unique TCR beta chains were counted across the 500 to 850 repertoires, and approximately 11 million of these chains were shared by at least two donors. Raw reads were error-corrected and collapsed into unique sequences with a nearest-neighbor algorithm that merged closely related sequences to remove PCR and sequencing errors. CDR3 sequences were aligned to IMGT reference sequences to assign V, D and J gene segments. For a sequence to be retained, a match of at least six nucleotides to both a V gene segment and a J gene segment was required. Rearrangements were classified as productive when the CDR3 lacked stop codons and remained in frame with V and J, and all other rearrangements were classified as non-productive. CDR3 was defined by IMGT convention, running from the second conserved V-encoded cysteine to the conserved J-encoded phenylalanine. Sequences without an unambiguous match to a single V gene segment were excluded from the earlier analysis of approximately 600 of the donors. In an earlier analysis of 587 of the donors, a V segment was called functional when productive rearrangements were above 56.7%, and segregating when the standard deviation between donors exceeded 5%. A statistical classification framework was developed to diagnose cytomegalovirus status using the catalog of TCR beta chain sequences. A later analysis assigned V and J genes by comparing TCR nucleotide sequences with IMGT/GENE-DB human TR gene sequences. A later analysis assigned CDR3 sequences and most-parsimonious VDJ recombination scenarios with the TCRdist pipeline. In a later analysis, each TCR beta chain was defined by its CDR3 amino acid sequence together with its V-gene family, and reads without a unique V-gene family were excluded. In a later analysis, 500 to 650 highly shared, low-generation-probability nucleotide sequences were removed to address suspected cross-contamination and a sequencing artifact. In a later analysis, a clonal expansion index was calculated for each public chain from normalized within-repertoire ranks of inferred template counts. Generation probabilities in a later analysis came from a VDJ recombination model fitted to out-of-frame rearrangements, and those results were checked against IGoR. In a later analysis, hypergeometric tests were used to score TCR-TCR, TCR-HLA and TCR-CMV co-occurrence, with a repertoire-size bias correction applied to TCR pairs. To estimate false discovery rates, a later analysis permuted the HLA or CMV assignments 20 times. In a later analysis, co-occurring TCRs were grouped using DBSCAN, with TCRdist sequence similarity added in when clustering inside HLA-allele-positive subsets. Repertoires with fewer than 30,000 or more than 120,000 public chains, plus five repertoires with anomalous nucleotide sharing, were excluded from co-occurrence clustering. What TCRdb holds here is the immuneACCESS table cut down to in-frame rearrangements. Part of the clones is not present; checked against another copy, under half of the missing clones reflect an unresolved V gene, and the others are unexplained. The V and J calls and the clone size are those of that table, but D and trimming were determined from the DNA. This sample gives approximately 270,000 clones in total; 80% of them show up just once. The ten biggest clones cover around 0.33% of the sample.

CDR1 and CDR2 were assigned from the germline V gene as MNHEY and SVGAGI. Including cysteine and phenylalanine, the CDR3 has 12 amino acids. The retained sequence is limited to the CDR3, 36 bases, with the frame set at the first base. V sheds 3 bases and J sheds 4 bases, leaving 6 bases between their ends. The cohort consisted of some 670 healthy bone marrow donors. Cohort members were all nominally healthy when sampled, although unrecorded immune exposures were likely present. The donor was CMV seronegative and was included in the group of hundreds of seronegative cohort members. A peripheral blood sample was provided by each donor, and peripheral blood mononuclear cells were used for TCR beta sequencing. The Qiagen DNeasy Blood Extraction Kit was used to extract genomic DNA from the blood cell samples.

The chain joins TRBV6-5 to TRBJ2-5; the D gene assignment is ambiguous. The material sequenced was PBMCs. This receptor was identified in a girl aged 2 to 9 in good health and CMV-seronegative. The CDR3 region reads CASSYPGETQYF. The sequence in DNA is TGTGCCAGCAGTTATCCCGGAGAGACCCAGTACTTC.